The table lists the clone carrying this T cell receptor beta chain with many counts. Its antigen is undetermined. This entry comes from a study of identical twins. Study-wide results and limits: In drawing conclusions, the study used cross-sectional statistical analysis and did not follow the same donors.

The germline V gene encodes CDR1 MNHEY and CDR2 SMNVEV (reference sequence). The CDR3 spans 13 residues. Trimming cost V 3 bases and J 6 bases, with 12 bases left between them. Template switching introduced a universal primer site, and the cDNA bore unique molecular identifiers. Using its own MiXCR run on the 5' RACE reads, TCRdb lists one record per CDR3 protein. The data contain around 250,000 distinct CDR3 sequences, about 8% of them singletons. These data are also associated with another study on yellow fever vaccine responses in identical twins.

This TCR came from a woman under 30 in good health. The rearrangement uses TRBV27 and TRBJ2-7; D unresolved. The sequenced sample consisted of CD8+ T cells sorted from blood. CDR3: CASSFSLRGEQYF. The CDR3 DNA sequence: TGTGCCAGCAGTTTCTCCCTACGTGGCGAGCAGTACTTC.